Listed here is a single TCR beta chain. Per germline, CDR1 LNHDA and CDR2 SQIVND (reference sequence). This CDR3 has 14 amino acids. V was pared by 6 bases and J by 2 bases, with 12 bases between. The record originates from a study of shared clonotypes between healthy human individuals. Sorted-subset replicate PCR reactions were performed with about 200 ng DNA, corresponding to tens of thousands of T cell genomes. TCRdb keeps only in-frame clones here, not all; method: immunoSEQ multiplex PCR. The table shows 2 million to 3 million clones, with approximately 93% occurring only once. The chain couples TRBV19 to TRBJ2-3; D is unresolved. The sample comprised naive CD4+ T cells from PBMCs. Subset specified: CD45RA+ positively selected. The clonotype originates from a man aged 18 to 30 in good health. Some clones in this sample may be carry-over from other donors' samples. The CDR3 protein is CASSPHQDTDTQYF. DNA for the CDR3: TGTGCCAGTAGCCCCCATCAGGACACAGATACGCAGTATTTT.